These 18 T cell receptor beta chains originate from one sample sequenced in a study of response to subunit inactivated influenza vaccine. Each CDR3 protein gets one entry after TCRdb re-called the RT-PCR reads with MiXCR. This repertoire shows about 480,000 distinct CDR3 sequences, approximately 10% found once; its top ten account for 10% to 15%. The source was PBMCs from blood, collected about 6 weeks after vaccination. The receptors were gathered from a man over 45 who received an inactivated influenza vaccine.

The chain combines TRBV4-3 with TRBJ1-6; D gene ambiguous. Between the trimmed V and J ends, which lost 0 bases and 7 bases, there was a span of 13 bases. In germline, CDR1 is LGHNA, CDR2 YSLEER. The CDR3 has 16 residues. This CDR3 reads CASSQDPQARNSPLHF. CDR3 coding DNA: TGCGCCAGCAGCCAAGATCCCCAGGCGCGCAATTCACCCCTCCACTTT.

This chain links TRBV5-5 with TRBJ2-5, with 13 bases aligning to TRBD2. CDR1 SGHKS and CDR2 YYEKEE come from the germline V gene (reference sequence). CDR3 length: 17 residues. V was pared by 4 bases and J by 5 bases, with 11 bases of the junction left unmatched. The CDR3 spells CASSPGTSGNNGETQYF. CDR3 nucleotide sequence: TGTGCCAGCAGCCCCGGGACTAGCGGGAATAATGGGGAGACCCAGTACTTC.

This clonotype came up a few times. The chain is built from TRBV4-2 and TRBJ1-1; D is unresolved. Germline V gene lookup returns CDR1 LGHNA and CDR2 YNFKEQ. This CDR3 has 12 amino acids. V was trimmed by 0 bases and J by 10 bases, leaving 9 bases between them. CDR3 sequence: CASSQETRGAFF. The CDR3, as DNA: TGTGCCAGCAGCCAAGAGACCCGGGGAGCTTTCTTT.

V is TRBV20-1 and J is TRBJ2-3; D ambiguous. Germline values: CDR1 DFQATT, CDR2 SNEGSKA (reference sequence). The CDR3 is 13 residues long. The V end was cut by 6 bases, the J end by 4 bases, with 14 bases between. In DNA form, the CDR3 reads TGCAGTGCCAGTCGGGCTAACCCAGATACGCAGTATTTT. Amino acids: CSASRANPDTQYF.

In its sample, this clonotype was seen many times. J is TRBJ1-1 and V is TRBV29-1; D may be TRBD1 (6 bases). CDR1 SQVTM and CDR2 ANQGSEA come from the germline V gene. This CDR3 has 13 residues. Trimming stripped 7 bases from V and 1 base from J, with 13 bases between. For the CDR3, the DNA is TGCAGCGCCAATCTACAGGGGAACACTGAAGCTTTCTTT. This codes for CSANLQGNTEAFF. Full variable domain (rest looked up from reference TRBV29-1 and TRBJ1-1): SAVISQKPSRDICQRGTSLTIQCQVDSQVTMMFWYRQQPGQSLTLIATANQGSEATYESGFVIDKFPISRPNLTFSTLTVSNMSPEDSSIYLCSANLQGNTEAFFGQGTRLTVV.

This clonotype appeared many times. The rearrangement joins TRBV5-1 to TRBJ2-2; weak D call: TRBD1 (6 bases). The germline gives CDR1 SGHRS, CDR2 YFSETQ. The CDR3 is made up of 14 amino acids. Trimming took 5 bases from V and 6 from J, leaving 14 bases between them. The CDR3 sequence is CASSSGQQPGELFF. In nucleotides, the CDR3 is TGCGCCAGCAGTTCCGGACAGCAACCCGGGGAGCTGTTTTTT.

This sequence joins TRBV18 and TRBJ1-2; 11 positions agree with TRBD1. Trimming took 3 bases from V and 4 from J; bases not matched to a gene: 13. This CDR3 has 18 residues. Germline values: CDR1 KGHSH, CDR2 LQKENI. Written as DNA, the CDR3 is TGTGCCAGCTCACCGGCCCCCGGGACAGGGGGAAATAGCTATGGCTACACCTTC. Translating it yields CASSPAPGTGGNSYGYTF.

This clonotype was recorded only once. The gene calls are TRBV28 and TRBJ2-5; TRBD2 agrees at 8 bases. Unmatched junction bases numbered 3, after V lost 7 bases and J lost 5 bases. This CDR3 contains 12 residues. The germline V gene has CDR1 MDHEN and CDR2 SYDVKM. Written as DNA, the CDR3 is TGTGCCAGCACCACGGGGGGGGAGACCCAGTACTTC. This encodes CASTTGGETQYF.

The chain combines TRBV28 with TRBJ2-4; perhaps TRBD1 as D (6 bases). Germline CDR1 is MDHEN and CDR2 is SYDVKM. The CDR3 sequence is 17 residues long. Trimming removed 10 bases at V and 0 bases at J, with 22 bases between. The CDR3 sequence is CATLTGPDLLAKNIQYF. The CDR3 DNA follows: TGTGCCACTCTGACAGGACCAGACCTGCTAGCCAAAAACATTCAGTACTTC.

The table lists this clonotype with a few counts. The V gene is TRBV20-1, the J gene TRBJ2-7; D is possibly TRBD1 (6 bases). The V end was cut by 3 bases, the J end by 3 bases, with 18 bases between. The CDR3 has 15 amino acids. CDR1 and CDR2 (germline): DFQATT, SNEGSKA (reference sequence). The DNA for the CDR3 is TGCAGTGCTAGGTCACAGGGTAGTACACGCTACGAGCAGTACTTC. Amino acids: CSARSQGSTRYEQYF.

Points on this clonotype: A much larger clone sits a single nucleotide away, making a read error possible. Since the CDR3 does not end with the conserved phenylalanine or tryptophan, this likely comes from a read error. This chain connects TRBV29-1 to TRBJ2-3, with TRBD1 matching over 7 bases. J was trimmed by 4 bases and V by 4 bases; bases with no gene match: 2. The CDR3 spans 12 residues. Germline CDR1 and CDR2: SQVTM and ANQGSEA. Here the CDR3 DNA reads TGCAGCGTTGTGAGGGGGCCAGATACGCAGTATCTT. The encoded protein is CSVVRGPDTQYL.

This clonotype was seen a few times. The gene calls are TRBV4-2 and TRBJ1-5; D is ambiguous. V was clipped by 0 bases and J by 9 bases, with 15 bases between them. The CDR3 is 15 residues long. Per germline, CDR1 LGHNA and CDR2 YNFKEQ. The CDR3: CASSQEVSVDGPQHF. For the CDR3, the DNA is TGTGCCAGCAGCCAAGAAGTAAGCGTCGACGGGCCCCAGCATTTT.

The chain links TRBV7-8 to TRBJ2-7, with D hard to call. The CDR3 is 14 residues long. Germline V gene lookup returns CDR1 SGHVS and CDR2 FQNEAQ. V was clipped by 2 bases and J by 2 bases, with 10 bases between them. This CDR3 reads CASSLKARTYEQYF. The CDR3 bases are TGTGCCAGCAGCTTAAAAGCCCGGACCTACGAGCAGTACTTC.

For this clonotype: A single base separates this from a much larger clone, so it may be a read error. This chain links TRBV6-5 with TRBJ2-5; D not certain. The germline CDR1 and CDR2 sequences are MNHEY and SVGAGI. This CDR3 has 14 amino acids. The CDR3 loop is CASSYSSNQDTQYF. The CDR3 region has the DNA TGTGCCAGCAGTTATAGCTCAAACCAAGACACCCAGTACTTC.

This clonotype was picked up many times. The CDR3 region is CSAGGGRSGANVLTF. CDR3 nucleotides: TGCAGTGCCGGGGGAGGTCGCTCTGGGGCCAACGTCCTGACTTTC. The gene calls are TRBV20-1 and TRBJ2-6, with D maybe TRBD2 (6 bases). Germline assignment: CDR1 DFQATT and CDR2 SNEGSKA (reference sequence). V shed 6 bases and J shed 0 bases, with 12 bases lying between them. CDR3 length: 15 residues.

The chain is built from TRBV6-5 and TRBJ1-1; 8 bases align to TRBD1. Germline V lookup: CDR1 MNHEY, CDR2 SVGAGI. The CDR3 contains 11 residues. J gave up 11 bases and V 7 bases, and 6 bases lay outside the gene matches. The CDR3 spells CASNGQGRAFF. CDR3 DNA: TGTGCCAGCAACGGACAGGGAAGGGCTTTCTTT.

This sequence joins TRBV5-1 and TRBJ2-5, with 7 bases fitting TRBD2. Germline V gene data show CDR1 as SGHRS and CDR2 as YFSETQ. V lost 4 bases, J lost 0 bases, and 6 bases stayed unmatched. The CDR3 consists of 15 residues. The CDR3 DNA is TGCGCCAGCAGCCTGACTAGCACGTACCAAGAGACCCAGTACTTC. Translating it yields CASSLTSTYQETQYF.

V is TRBV20-1 and J is TRBJ1-5; 8 nucleotides match TRBD1. The CDR3 has 15 residues. After removal of 2 bases from V and 3 bases from J, the junction contained 6 bases not matched to a gene. In germline, CDR1 is DFQATT, CDR2 SNEGSKA (reference sequence). The CDR3 sequence: CSARSGQGFNQPQHF. DNA of the CDR3: TGCAGTGCTAGATCTGGACAGGGATTCAATCAGCCCCAGCATTTT.